These T cell receptor beta chains were read from a single sample in a study of human T cells and chemical hapten exposure. Using its own MiXCR run on the RACE reads, TCRdb lists one record per CDR3 protein. The data hold approximately 160,000 distinct CDR3 sequences, with around a quarter observed a single time. The sample in question was whole blood, obtained in connection with sensitization to the hapten diphenylcyclopropenone (DPC). The receptor set was obtained from a woman aged 18-35 years with alopecia areata. Some clones in this sample may be carry-over from other donors' samples. The CDR3 runs from the conserved cysteine through the conserved F or W.

v_call	cdr3_length	j_call	cdr3_aa
TRBV10-3	13	TRBJ2-7	CAIKSTGTGEQYF
TRBV7-2	14	TRBJ2-4	CASSLVPAKNIQYF
TRBV10-3	12	TRBJ1-1	CAISGRGTEAFF
TRBV27	16	TRBJ2-1	CASSLSAGLSYNEQFF
TRBV29-1	15	TRBJ2-5	CSVLRQGVSLETQYF
TRBV28	16	TRBJ1-6	CASSLFGRPGNSPLHF
TRBV7-6	14	TRBJ2-6	CASSSRSGANVLTF
TRBV20-1	14	TRBJ2-1	CSARAPGLVHEQFF
TRBV7-3	13	TRBJ1-1	CASKEDMNTEAFF
TRBV5-6	16	TRBJ2-2	CASSLARDRYTGELFF
TRBV14	14	TRBJ1-1	CASSPPLGPTEAFF
TRBV19	14	TRBJ2-2	CASRTSGFTGELFF
TRBV2	13	TRBJ2-1	CASSERLYNEQFF
TRBV3-1	14	TRBJ1-1	CASSPIGANTEAFF
TRBV9	16	TRBJ2-7	CASSVGGTSGTYEQYF
TRBV19	15	TRBJ2-1	CASSIIAGITDEQFF
TRBV7-2	14	TRBJ2-3	CASSHLGQADTQYF
TRBV7-6	13	TRBJ1-1	CASSLSGTGLSFF
TRBV5-1	17	TRBJ2-2	CASSLSLAGANTGELFF
TRBV27	14	TRBJ1-3	CASSAQGSGNTIYF
TRBV29-1	12	TRBJ2-1	CSVEVRVPGQFF
TRBV6-1	13	TRBJ1-6	CASRDRENSPLHF
TRBV7-3	13	TRBJ2-3	CASSLLSTDTQYF
TRBV20-1	13	TRBJ1-1	CSARDGRGTEAFF
TRBV18	13	TRBJ2-7	CASSPGGTSEQYF
TRBV4-1	16	TRBJ2-2	CASSHNSGRDTGELFF
TRBV7-9	11	TRBJ1-1	CASSLTAEAFF